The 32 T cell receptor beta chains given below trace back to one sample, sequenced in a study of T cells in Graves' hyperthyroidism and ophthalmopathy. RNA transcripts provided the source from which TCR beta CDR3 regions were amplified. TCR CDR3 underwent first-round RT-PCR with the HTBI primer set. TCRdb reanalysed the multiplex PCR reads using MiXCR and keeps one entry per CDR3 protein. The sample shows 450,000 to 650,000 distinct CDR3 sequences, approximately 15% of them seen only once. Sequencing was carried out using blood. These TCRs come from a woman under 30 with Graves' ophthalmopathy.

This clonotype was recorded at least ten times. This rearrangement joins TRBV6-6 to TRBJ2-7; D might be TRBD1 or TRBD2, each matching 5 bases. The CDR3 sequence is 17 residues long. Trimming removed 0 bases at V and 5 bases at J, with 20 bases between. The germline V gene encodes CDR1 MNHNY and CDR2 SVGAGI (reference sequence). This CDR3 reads CASSYSRPGPLGDEQYF. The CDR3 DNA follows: TGTGCCAGCAGTTACTCCCGACCGGGGCCCCTCGGGGACGAGCAGTACTTC.

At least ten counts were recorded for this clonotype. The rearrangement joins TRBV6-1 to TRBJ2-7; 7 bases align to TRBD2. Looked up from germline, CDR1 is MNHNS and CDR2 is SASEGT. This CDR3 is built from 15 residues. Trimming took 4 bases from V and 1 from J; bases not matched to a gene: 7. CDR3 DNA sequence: TGTGCCAGCAGTGGCCTAGCGGTGGGTTCCTACGAGCAGTACTTC. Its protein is CASSGLAVGSYEQYF.

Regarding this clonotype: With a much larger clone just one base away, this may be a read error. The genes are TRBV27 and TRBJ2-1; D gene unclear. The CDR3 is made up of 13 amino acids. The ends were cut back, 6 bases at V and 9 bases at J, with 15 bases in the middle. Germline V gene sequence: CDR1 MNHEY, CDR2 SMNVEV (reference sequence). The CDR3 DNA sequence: TGTGCCAGCAGCTTAAGGCCGGAGAGTGAGCAGTTCTTC. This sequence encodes CASSLRPESEQFF.

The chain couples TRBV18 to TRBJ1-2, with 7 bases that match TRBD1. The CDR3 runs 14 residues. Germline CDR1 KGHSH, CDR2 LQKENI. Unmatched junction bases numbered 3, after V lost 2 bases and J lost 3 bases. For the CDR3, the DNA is TGTGCCAGCTCACCAGTCACAGGGGACTATGGCTACACCTTC. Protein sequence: CASSPVTGDYGYTF.

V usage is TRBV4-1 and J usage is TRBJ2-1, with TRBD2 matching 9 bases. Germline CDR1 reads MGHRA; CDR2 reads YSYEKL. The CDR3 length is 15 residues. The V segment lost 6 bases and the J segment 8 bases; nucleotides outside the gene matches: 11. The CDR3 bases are TGCGCCAGCAGGATTGAAGGACTAGCGTTCTATGAGCAGTTCTTC. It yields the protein CASRIEGLAFYEQFF.

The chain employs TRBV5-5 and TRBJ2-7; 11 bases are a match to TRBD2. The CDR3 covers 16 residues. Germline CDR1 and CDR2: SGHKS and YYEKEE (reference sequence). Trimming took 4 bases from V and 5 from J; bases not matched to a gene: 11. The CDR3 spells CASSRLLAGAFHEQYF. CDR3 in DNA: TGTGCCAGCAGCAGATTACTAGCGGGAGCGTTTCACGAGCAGTACTTC.

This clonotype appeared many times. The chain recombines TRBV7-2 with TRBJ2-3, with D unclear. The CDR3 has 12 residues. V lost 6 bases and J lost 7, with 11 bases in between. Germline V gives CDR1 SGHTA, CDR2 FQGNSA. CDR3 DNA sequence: TGTGCCAGCAGATCAGTCTTCTATACGCAGTATTTT. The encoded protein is CASRSVFYTQYF.

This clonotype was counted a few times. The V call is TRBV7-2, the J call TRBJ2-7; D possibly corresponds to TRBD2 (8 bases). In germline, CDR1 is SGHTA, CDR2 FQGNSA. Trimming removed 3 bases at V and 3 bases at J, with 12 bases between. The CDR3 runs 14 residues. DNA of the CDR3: TGTGCCAGCAGCTTCGGGGGGGACAGCTACGAGCAGTACTTC. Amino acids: CASSFGGDSYEQYF.

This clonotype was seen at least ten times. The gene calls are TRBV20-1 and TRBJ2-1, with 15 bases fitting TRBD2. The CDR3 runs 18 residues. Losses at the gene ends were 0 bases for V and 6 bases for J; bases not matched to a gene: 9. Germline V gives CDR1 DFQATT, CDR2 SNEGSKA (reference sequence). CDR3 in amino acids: CSARDSPGLAGGLNEQFF. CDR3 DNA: TGCAGTGCTAGAGATTCCCCGGGACTAGCGGGAGGACTCAATGAGCAGTTCTTC.

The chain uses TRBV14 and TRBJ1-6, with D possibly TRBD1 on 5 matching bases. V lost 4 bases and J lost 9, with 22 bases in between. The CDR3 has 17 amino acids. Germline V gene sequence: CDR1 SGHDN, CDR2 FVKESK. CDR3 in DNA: TGTGCCAGCAGCCCCGGGACGGAGAGGGATAGGAGTTCACCCCTCCACTTT. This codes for CASSPGTERDRSSPLHF.

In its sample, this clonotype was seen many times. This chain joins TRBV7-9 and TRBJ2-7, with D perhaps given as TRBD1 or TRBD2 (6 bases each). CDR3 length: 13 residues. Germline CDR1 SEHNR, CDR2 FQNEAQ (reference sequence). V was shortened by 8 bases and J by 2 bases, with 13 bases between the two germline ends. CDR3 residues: CASEGGPPYEQYF. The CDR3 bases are TGTGCCAGCGAGGGGGGACCACCCTACGAGCAGTACTTC.

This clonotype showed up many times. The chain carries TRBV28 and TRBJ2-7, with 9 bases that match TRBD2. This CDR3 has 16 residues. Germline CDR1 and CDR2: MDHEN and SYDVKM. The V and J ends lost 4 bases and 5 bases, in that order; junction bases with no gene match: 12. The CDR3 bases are TGTGCCAGCAGTTATCGACTATGGCGGGAGGGCCACGAGCAGTACTTC. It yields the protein CASSYRLWREGHEQYF. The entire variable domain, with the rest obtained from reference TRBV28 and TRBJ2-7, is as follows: DVKVTQSSRYLVKRTGEKVFLECVQDMDHENMFWYRQDPGLGLRLIYFSYDVKMKEKGDIPEGYSVSREKKERFSLILESASTNQTSMYLCASSYRLWREGHEQYFGPGTRLTVT.

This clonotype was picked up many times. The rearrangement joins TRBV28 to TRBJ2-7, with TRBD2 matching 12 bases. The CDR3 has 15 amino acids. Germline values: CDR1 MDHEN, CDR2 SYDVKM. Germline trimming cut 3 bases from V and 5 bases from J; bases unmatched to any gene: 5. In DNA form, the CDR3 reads TGTGCCAGCAGTTTTGCTAGCGGGAGGGCCCACGAGCAGTACTTC. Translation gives CASSFASGRAHEQYF.

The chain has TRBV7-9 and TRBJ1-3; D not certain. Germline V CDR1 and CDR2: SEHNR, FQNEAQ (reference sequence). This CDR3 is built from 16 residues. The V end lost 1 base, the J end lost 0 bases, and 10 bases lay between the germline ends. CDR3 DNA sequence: TGTGCCAGCAGCTTAGGTCTCCGCTACTCTGGAAACACCATATATTTT. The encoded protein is CASSLGLRYSGNTIYF.

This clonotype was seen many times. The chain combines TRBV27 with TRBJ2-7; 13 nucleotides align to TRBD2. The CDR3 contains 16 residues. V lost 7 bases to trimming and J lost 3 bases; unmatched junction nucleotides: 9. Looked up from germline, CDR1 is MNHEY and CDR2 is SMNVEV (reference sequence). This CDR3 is CASMGLAGPWGYEQYF. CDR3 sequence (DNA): TGTGCCAGCATGGGACTAGCGGGACCCTGGGGCTACGAGCAGTACTTC.

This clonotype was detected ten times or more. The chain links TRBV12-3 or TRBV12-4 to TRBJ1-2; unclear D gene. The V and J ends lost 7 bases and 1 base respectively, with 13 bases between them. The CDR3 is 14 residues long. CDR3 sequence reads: CASKEGWGNYGYTF. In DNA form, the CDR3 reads TGTGCCAGCAAGGAGGGATGGGGTAACTATGGCTACACCTTC.

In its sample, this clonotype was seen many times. As DNA, the CDR3 is TGCAGTGCTGGCCTCGGGCGGCTGGTCTACGAGCAGTACTTC. Translating gives CSAGLGRLVYEQYF. The chain recombines TRBV20-1 with TRBJ2-7; the D is unclear. V lost 5 bases, J lost 3 bases, and 17 bases lay in between. CDR3 length: 14 amino acids. Germline V gene data show CDR1 as DFQATT and CDR2 as SNEGSKA (reference sequence).

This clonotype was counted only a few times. The CDR3 DNA reads as TGTGCCAGCAGCCCCTTCGGAGAGGGGATGGCATCCTACAATGAGCAGTTCTTC. This codes for CASSPFGEGMASYNEQFF. The chain combines TRBV14 with TRBJ2-1, with D perhaps given as TRBD1 or TRBD2 (5 bases each). This CDR3 has 18 amino acids. Per germline, CDR1 SGHDN and CDR2 FVKESK. Trimming left V 4 bases short and J 1 base short, with 20 bases between.

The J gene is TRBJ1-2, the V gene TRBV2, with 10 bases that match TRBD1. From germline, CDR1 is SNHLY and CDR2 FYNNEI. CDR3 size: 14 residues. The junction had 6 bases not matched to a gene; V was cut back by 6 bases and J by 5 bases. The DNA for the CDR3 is TGTGCCAGCAGACGACAGGGGGCACGTTATGGCTACACCTTC. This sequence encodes CASRRQGARYGYTF. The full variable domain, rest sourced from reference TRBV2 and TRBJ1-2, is EPEVTQTPSHQVTQMGQEVILRCVPISNHLYFYWYRQILGQKVEFLVSFYNNEISEKSEIFDDQFSVERPDGSNFTLKIRSTKLEDSAMYFCASRRQGARYGYTFGSGTRLTVV.

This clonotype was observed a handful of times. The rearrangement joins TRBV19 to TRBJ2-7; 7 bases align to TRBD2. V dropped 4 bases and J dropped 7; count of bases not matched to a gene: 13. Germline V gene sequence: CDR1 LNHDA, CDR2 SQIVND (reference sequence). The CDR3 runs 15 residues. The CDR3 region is CASSTAAGDGREQYF. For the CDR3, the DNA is TGTGCCAGTAGTACCGCCGCCGGAGACGGGAGGGAGCAGTACTTC.

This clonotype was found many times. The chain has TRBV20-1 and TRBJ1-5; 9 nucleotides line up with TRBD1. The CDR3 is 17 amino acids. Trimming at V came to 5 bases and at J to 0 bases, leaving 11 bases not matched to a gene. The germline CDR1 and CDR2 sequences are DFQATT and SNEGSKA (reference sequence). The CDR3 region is CSARTGGGLHSNQPQHF. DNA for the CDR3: TGCAGTGCTCGAACAGGGGGCGGCCTCCATAGCAATCAGCCCCAGCATTTT.

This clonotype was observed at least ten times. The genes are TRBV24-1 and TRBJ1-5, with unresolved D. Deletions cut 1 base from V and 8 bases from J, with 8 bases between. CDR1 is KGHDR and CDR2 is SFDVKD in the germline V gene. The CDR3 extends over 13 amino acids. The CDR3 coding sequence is TGTGCCACCAGTGATTTATCTTCTGAGCCCCAGCATTTT. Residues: CATSDLSSEPQHF.

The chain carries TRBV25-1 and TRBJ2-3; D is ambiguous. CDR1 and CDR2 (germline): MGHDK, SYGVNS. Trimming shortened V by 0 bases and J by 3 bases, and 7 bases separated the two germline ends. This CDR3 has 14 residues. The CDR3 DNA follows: TGTGCCAGCAGTGAATATAGACGGACAGATACGCAGTATTTT. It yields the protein CASSEYRRTDTQYF. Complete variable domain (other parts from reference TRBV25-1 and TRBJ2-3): EADIYQTPRYLVIGTGKKITLECSQTMGHDKMYWYQQDPGMELHLIHYSYGVNSTEKGDLSSESTVSRIRTEHFPLTLESARPSHTSQYLCASSEYRRTDTQYFGPGTRLTVL.

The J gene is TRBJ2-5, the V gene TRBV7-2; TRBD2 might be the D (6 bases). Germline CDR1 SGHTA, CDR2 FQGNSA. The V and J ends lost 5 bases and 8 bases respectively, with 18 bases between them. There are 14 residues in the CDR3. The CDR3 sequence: CASSGGGPRITQYF. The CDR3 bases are TGTGCCAGCAGCGGGGGAGGACCGCGGATCACCCAGTACTTC. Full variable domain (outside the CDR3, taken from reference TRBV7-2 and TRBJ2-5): GAGVSQSPSNKVTEKGKDVELRCDPISGHTALYWYRQSLGQGLEFLIYFQGNSAPDKSGLPSDRFSAERTGGSVSTLTIQRTQQEDSAVYLCASSGGGPRITQYFGPGTRLLVL.

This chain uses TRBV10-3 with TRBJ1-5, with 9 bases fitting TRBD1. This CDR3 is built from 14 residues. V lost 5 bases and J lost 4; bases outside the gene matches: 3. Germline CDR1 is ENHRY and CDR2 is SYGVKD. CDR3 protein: CAISPGTGNQPQHF. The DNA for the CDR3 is TGTGCCATCAGTCCCGGGACAGGGAATCAGCCCCAGCATTTT.

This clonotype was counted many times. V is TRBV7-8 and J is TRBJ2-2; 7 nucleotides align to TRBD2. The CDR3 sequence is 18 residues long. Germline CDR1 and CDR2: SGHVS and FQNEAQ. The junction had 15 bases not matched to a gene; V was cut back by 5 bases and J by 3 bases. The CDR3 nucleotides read TGTGCCAGCAGCAGGGAGGTCTCGCGGGAGAAGCACACCGGGGAGCTGTTTTTT. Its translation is CASSREVSREKHTGELFF.

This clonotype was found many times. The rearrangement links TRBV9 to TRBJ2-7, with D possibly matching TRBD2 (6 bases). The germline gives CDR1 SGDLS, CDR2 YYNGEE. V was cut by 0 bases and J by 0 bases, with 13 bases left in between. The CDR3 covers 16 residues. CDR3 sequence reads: CASSVEGRESSYEQYF. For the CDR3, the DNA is TGTGCCAGCAGCGTAGAGGGACGGGAGAGCTCCTACGAGCAGTACTTC.

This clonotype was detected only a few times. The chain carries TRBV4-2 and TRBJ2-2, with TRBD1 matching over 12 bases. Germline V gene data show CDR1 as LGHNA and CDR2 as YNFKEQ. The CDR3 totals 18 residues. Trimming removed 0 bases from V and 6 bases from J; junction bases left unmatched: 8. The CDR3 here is CASSQDRGQGAVSGELFF. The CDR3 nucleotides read TGTGCCAGCAGCCAAGATAGGGGACAGGGGGCGGTTTCCGGGGAGCTGTTTTTT.

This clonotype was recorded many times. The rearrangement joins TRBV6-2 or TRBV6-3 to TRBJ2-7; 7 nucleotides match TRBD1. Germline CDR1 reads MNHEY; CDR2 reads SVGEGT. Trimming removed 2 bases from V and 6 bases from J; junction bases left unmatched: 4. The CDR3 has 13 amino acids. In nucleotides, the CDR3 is TGTGCCAGCAGTTACACTGGGACAGTCGAGCAGTACTTC. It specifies CASSYTGTVEQYF.

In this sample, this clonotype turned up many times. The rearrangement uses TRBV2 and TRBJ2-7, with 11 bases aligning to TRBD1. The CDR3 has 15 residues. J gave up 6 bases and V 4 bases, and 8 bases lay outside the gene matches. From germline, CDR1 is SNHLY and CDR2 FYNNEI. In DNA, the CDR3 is TGTGCCAGCAGTGCCTCCGGGACAGGGGGGCCCGAGCAGTACTTC. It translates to CASSASGTGGPEQYF.

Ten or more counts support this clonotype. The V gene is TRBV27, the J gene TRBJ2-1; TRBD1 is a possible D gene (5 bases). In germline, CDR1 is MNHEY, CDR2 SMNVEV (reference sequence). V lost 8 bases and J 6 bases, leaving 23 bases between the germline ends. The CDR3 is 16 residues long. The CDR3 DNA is TGTGCCAGCGCCTGGAAGGGCGGACAAATCGCCAATGAGCAGTTCTTC. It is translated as CASAWKGGQIANEQFF.

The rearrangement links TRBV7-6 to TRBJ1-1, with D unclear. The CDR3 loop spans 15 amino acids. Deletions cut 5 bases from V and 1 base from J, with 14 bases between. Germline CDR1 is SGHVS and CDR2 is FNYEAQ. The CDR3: CASSRTRGENTEAFF. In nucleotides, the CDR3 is TGTGCCAGCAGCCGCACCCGGGGTGAGAACACTGAAGCTTTCTTT.